Reported below is one T cell receptor (beta chain). Its antigen is currently unknown. This sample stems from a study of CXCR3-negative and CXCR3-positive naive CD8 T cells. Study observations and caveats: Comparison of naive CXCR3-negative and CXCR3-positive cells revealed similar TRBV-TRBJ usage, while memory cells differed. Fresh PBMCs were used in most assays, and CXCR3 expression partially decreased after cryopreservation. Both naive subsets carried similar amounts of surface CD5, so TCR strength was inferred from TRB CDR3 properties.

Triplicate sorting captured roughly 310,000 cells each from every CD8+ T cell subset. The length of the CDR3 is 14 residues. The germline V gene has CDR1 SQVTM and CDR2 ANQGSEA. UMI-labeled 5' RACE yielded the TRB cDNA libraries. Reanalyzing the 5' RACE reads, TCRdb keeps one entry per CDR3 protein, without DNA. This repertoire includes tens of thousands of distinct CDR3 sequences. This TCR derives from a human donor in good health. Some clones in this sample may be carry-over from other donors' samples. The sequenced sample consisted of memory CD8+ T cells from blood. V usage is TRBV29-1 and J usage is TRBJ1-1; TCRdb's assignment of TRBD1 cannot be checked, as there is no DNA. CDR3: CSVEDSQGFTEAFF.